The clone carrying this T cell receptor beta chain has a handful of counts. CDR1 SGDLS and CDR2 YYNGEE come from the germline V gene. Losses at the gene ends were 6 bases for V and 4 bases for J; bases not matched to a gene: 7. The CDR3 runs to 15 residues. Original processing methods: Amplification with reference gene primers provided the estimates of nucleated cell counts. This table comes from immunoSEQ multiplex PCR, and its TCRdb copy is limited to in-frame clones, with some not included. V, J and clone size derive from that table, while D and trimming were established from the DNA sequence. The data show about 240,000 clones, approximately 78% seen once. This entry is derived from a study of blood T cell repertoires in COVID-19. Study details: Acute and convalescent COVID-19 samples came from the United States, Italy and Spain. Sources were T cells, B-cell-depleted T cells, or PBMCs; the material itself was cDNA or gDNA.

The receptor's source is a woman aged 55-75 years with active or convalescent COVID-19. V gene TRBV9 combines with J gene TRBJ2-5; the match to TRBD2 covers 12 bases. Sequencing input: peripheral blood. CDR3 amino acids: CASTLQGLAGETQYF. CDR3 sequence (DNA): TGTGCCAGCACCCTCCAGGGACTAGCGGGAGAGACCCAGTACTTC.